Below are 5 T cell receptor beta chains sequenced from a single sample in a study of shared clonotypes between healthy human individuals. Using immunoSEQ multiplex PCR, the repertoire was profiled, and TCRdb retains in-frame clones only, with some absent. This table has about 1,900,000 clones, 85% to 95% appearing once. Terminally differentiated effector memory CD45RA+ cells were excluded by CCR7 positive selection of CD45RO-negative cells. The sequencing sample was made of naive CD8+ T cells sorted from blood. The source of these receptors is a man younger than 35 in good health.

This clone came up a few times. The chain links TRBV19 to TRBJ1-6; D gene ambiguous. Between the trimmed V and J ends, which lost 6 bases and 0 bases, there was a span of 12 bases. In germline, CDR1 is LNHDA, CDR2 SQIVND (reference sequence). The CDR3 totals 16 residues. CDR3 in amino acids: CASSITLSSYNSPLHF. The CDR3 DNA reads TGTGCCAGTAGCATTACCTTGAGCTCCTATAATTCACCCCTCCACTTT. The complete variable domain, with remaining parts taken from reference TRBV19 and TRBJ1-6, reads DGGITQSPKYLFRKEGQNVTLSCEQNLNHDAMYWYRQDPGQGLRLIYYSQIVNDFQKGDIAEGYSVSREKKESFPLTVTSAQKNPTAFYLCASSITLSSYNSPLHFGNGTRLTVT.

This clone was observed once. This rearrangement joins TRBV2 to TRBJ2-7; perhaps D is TRBD1 or TRBD2 (5 bases each). The CDR3 runs 14 residues. The germline V gene encodes CDR1 SNHLY and CDR2 FYNNEI. Deletions cut 6 bases from V and 7 bases from J, with 19 bases between. CDR3 nucleotides: TGTGCCAGCAGCGGGACCAAGGTTGTAAGGGAGCAGTACTTC. It is translated as CASSGTKVVREQYF. Together with reference TRBV2 and TRBJ2-7, the CDR3 gives the full variable domain: EPEVTQTPSHQVTQMGQEVILRCVPISNHLYFYWYRQILGQKVEFLVSFYNNEISEKSEIFDDQFSVERPDGSNFTLKIRSTKLEDSAMYFCASSGTKVVREQYFGPGTRLTVT.

The CDR3 loop is CASSGRNYGYTF. In DNA, the CDR3 is TGTGCCAGCAGTGGCCGGAACTATGGCTACACCTTC. The V and J genes are TRBV6-1 and TRBJ1-2; D call uncertain. The CDR3 spans 12 residues. Germline V gene data show CDR1 as MNHNS and CDR2 as SASEGT. V was trimmed by 4 bases and J by 2 bases, leaving 5 bases between them.

The V and J genes are TRBV19 and TRBJ1-6, with D perhaps matching TRBD1 (5 bases). Trimming took off 0 bases at V and 6 bases at J, with 9 bases between the two ends. Germline assignment: CDR1 LNHDA and CDR2 SQIVND (reference sequence). The CDR3 is made up of 15 amino acids. The CDR3 bases are TGTGCCAGTAGTATAGATCCAGGGACTAATTCACCCCTCCACTTT. Amino acids: CASSIDPGTNSPLHF.

The CDR3 loop is CASSLALGMDETQYF. CDR3 nucleotide sequence: TGTGCCAGCAGCTTAGCTCTAGGGATGGACGAGACCCAGTACTTC. The V and J genes are TRBV7-9 and TRBJ2-5; D ambiguous. This CDR3 has 15 amino acids. V lost 0 bases and J 5 bases, leaving 13 bases between the germline ends. Germline CDR1 reads SEHNR; CDR2 reads FQNEAQ (reference sequence).